The source of this T cell receptor (beta chain) is a study of tumor-infiltrating lymphocytes in glioblastoma multiforme. This clonotype was found a few times. Three nested ARM-PCR rounds with V-beta and C-beta primers built TCRB libraries. TCRB cDNA was made from around 0.48 ug total RNA. No unique molecular identifiers were described for these TCRB libraries. Via MiXCR, TCRdb re-called the multiplex PCR reads, giving one row per CDR3 protein. The table has about 15,000 distinct CDR3 sequences, 55% to 75% seen once. Germline CDR1 is MNHNS and CDR2 is SASEGT. Trimming pared 8 bases from V and 7 bases from J, leaving 18 bases between. The CDR3 sequence is 14 residues long.

Material for sequencing was brain tumor tissue. This receptor was identified in a male donor with glioblastoma. The chain employs TRBV6-1 and TRBJ2-1, with D possibly being TRBD1 or TRBD2 (5 bases each). CDR3 region: CASGGSEGPNEQFF. Here the CDR3 DNA reads TGTGCCAGCGGGGGTAGTGAAGGTCCGAATGAGCAGTTCTTC.